This T cell receptor beta chain was sequenced during a study of post-analysis software for immune sequencing data. Turning to the study itself: The disease courses spanned relapsing-remitting, secondary progressive and progressive-relapsing forms of multiple sclerosis. Findings and limits, study-wide: Samples prepared in the same batch strongly co-clustered by F measure. With TRBV5-6, TRBV5-1 and TRBV20-1 included, about 5 TRBV segments were more frequent in patients than in controls. Those with multiple sclerosis, the patient group, showed significantly lower normalized Chao1 diversity than controls.

The CDR3 is 16 residues long. From germline, CDR1 is MNHEY and CDR2 SMNVEV (reference sequence). V was pared by 1 base and J by 11 bases, with 9 bases of the junction left unmatched. Every TCR beta cDNA library bore unique molecular identifiers. It was from roughly 1.1 to 9.2 million T cells that about 500,000 cDNA molecules came. From the PCR reads, TCRdb called clonotypes with MiXCR, one entry per CDR3 protein. The table shows under 200,000 distinct CDR3 sequences, with over 25% occurring only once. To note about this clonotype: Its antigen is unidentified.

Sequencing was carried out using blood. The sequence came from a girl aged 2-17 years with multiple sclerosis. The chain combines TRBV27 with TRBJ2-1; 12 nucleotides match TRBD2. Here the CDR3 DNA reads TGTGCCAGCAGTTTATACTCCGGACTAGCGGGGTATAAGCAGTTCTTC. Translating gives CASSLYSGLAGYKQFF.